This TCR beta chain was found in a study of graft-versus-host responses after intestinal transplantation. Looking at the study overall: Transplants given to recipients were multivisceral, liver-intestinal, or isolated intestinal.

Produced via immunoSEQ multiplex PCR; TCRdb's table is partial and in-frame only. The table shows approximately 130,000 clones, with more than 90% occurring only once. Per germline, CDR1 SGHAT and CDR2 FQNNGV. Trimming cost V 4 bases and J 1 base, with 13 bases left between them. The CDR3 is made up of 15 amino acids. Points on this clone: What it binds is not known.

The rearrangement links TRBV11-2 to TRBJ1-2; D remains unclear. The TCR sequence derives from a human donor who received an intestinal transplant. Sequencing was performed on unstimulated CD4+ T cells sorted from spleen or lymph node cells, taken before intestinal transplant. The CDR3 DNA reads as TGTGCCAGCAGCTCAGGAGCAGCCCTTAACTATGGCTACACCTTC. Residues: CASSSGAALNYGYTF.